This T cell receptor (beta chain) was retrieved from a study of cytomegalovirus exposure and HLA in healthy donors. On the study more broadly: A subsequent analysis reported that the 120 or so validation repertoires were produced on the same platform that had also been used for the 666 first-cohort repertoires. Overall study findings and caveats: Generally TCR sequences proved uncommon, though certain public TCRs appeared in numerous donors. Cytomegalovirus-associated status was assigned to around 160 TCR beta chains. Subsequent analysis showed first-cohort TCR clusters tending to co-occur in 120 validation repertoires.

This CDR3 is 14 amino acids long. V was pared by 2 bases and J by 3 bases, with 4 bases of the junction left unmatched. Germline V gene lookup returns CDR1 SGHAT and CDR2 FQNNGV. This clone has just a few counts. Its antigen is not known. Clones were read by immunoSEQ multiplex PCR, and TCRdb kept only the in-frame ones, dropping some. In the table there are about 240,000 clones, around 86% of which are singletons. The specimen sequenced was PBMCs. The chain links TRBV11-2 to TRBJ2-7; 7 bases fit TRBD2. The TCR comes from a woman aged 25-40 years in good health and CMV-seropositive. The CDR3 loop reads CASSLLGLVYEQYF. The CDR3 DNA is TGTGCCAGCAGCTTACTAGGACTAGTCTACGAGCAGTACTTC.